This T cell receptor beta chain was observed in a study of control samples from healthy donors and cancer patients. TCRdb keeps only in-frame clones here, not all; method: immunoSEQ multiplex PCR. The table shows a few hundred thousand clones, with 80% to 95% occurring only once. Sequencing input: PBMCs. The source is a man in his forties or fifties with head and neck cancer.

Written as DNA, the CDR3 is TGTGCCAGTAGTATTCCCCTCAGTGAGCAGTTCTTC. Its protein is CASSIPLSEQFF. V and J are TRBV19 and TRBJ2-1; D remains unclear. Germline-derived CDR1 and CDR2 are LNHDA and SQIVND (reference sequence). The CDR3 has 12 residues. V lost 3 bases to trimming and J lost 9 bases, with 9 bases between them.